The rows below give T cell receptor beta chains drawn from one sample of a study of OX40 agonist ivuxolimab in advanced cancers. TCRdb's table, derived via immunoSEQ multiplex PCR, lists solely in-frame clones and lacks some. The table lists fewer than 90,000 clones, about nine tenths of them singletons. Specimen: CD4+ or CD8+ T cells sorted from blood, collected in a trial of the OX40 agonist ivuxolimab. Receptor source: an adult with an advanced solid tumor such as melanoma, head and neck, liver or kidney cancer. The CDR3 runs from the conserved cysteine through the conserved F or W. D genes are given only for firm matches. Only part of the rows carry a size: once, few, many, or a class if the clone is expanded.

clone_size	d_call	j_call	v_call	cdr3_aa	cdr3_nt
-	-	TRBJ2-3	TRBV7-9	CASSQIQGLSTDTQYF	TGTGCCAGCAGCCAAATCCAGGGTCTTAGCACAGATACGCAGTATTTT
-	-	TRBJ2-7	TRBV5-1	CASSLGQEFYEQYF	TGCGCCAGCAGCTTGGGACAGGAGTTCTACGAGCAGTACTTC
-	-	TRBJ2-6	TRBV5-8	CASSLGQNSGANVLTF	TGTGCCAGCAGCTTGGGGCAAAACTCTGGGGCCAACGTCCTGACTTTC
-	-	TRBJ1-4	TRBV11-2	CASSLHFLRTNEKLFF	TGTGCCAGCAGCCTACATTTTTTGCGGACTAATGAAAAACTGTTTTTT
once	-	TRBJ2-4	TRBV18	CASSPQGVENIQYF	TGTGCCAGCTCACCACAAGGGGTGGAAAACATTCAGTACTTC
-	-	TRBJ1-5	TRBV7-9	CASSLGSSTDSNQPQHF	TGTGCCAGCAGCTTAGGATCTTCAACCGATAGCAATCAGCCCCAGCATTTT
few	-	TRBJ1-1	TRBV6-5	CASSYVGGTEAFF	TGTGCCAGCAGTTACGTCGGGGGCACTGAAGCTTTCTTT
-	-	TRBJ2-7	TRBV27	CASSLTGPPSYEQYF	TGTGCCAGCAGTCTAACCGGGCCACCTTCCTACGAGCAGTACTTC
-	TRBD1	TRBJ2-7	TRBV19	CASGTDYEQYF	TGTGCCAGCGGGACAGACTACGAGCAGTACTTC
-	TRBD1	TRBJ1-2	TRBV6-5	CASRPGQGTYGYTF	TGTGCCAGCAGGCCCGGACAGGGGACATATGGCTACACCTTC
-	-	TRBJ2-1	TRBV5-4	CASRRGGGEYNEQFF	TGTGCCAGCAGGAGGGGCGGTGGAGAGTACAATGAGCAGTTCTTC
once	-	TRBJ2-3	TRBV19	CASSIGQRISTDTQYF	TGTGCCAGTAGTATCGGCCAACGGATTAGCACAGATACGCAGTATTTT
-	TRBD2	TRBJ2-7	TRBV6-5	CASTHSGRAAYEQYF	TGTGCCAGCACCCATAGCGGGAGGGCCGCCTACGAGCAGTACTTC
-	TRBD2	TRBJ2-1	TRBV19	CASSPQTSSSYNEQFF	TGTGCCAGTAGTCCACAGACTAGCAGCTCCTACAATGAGCAGTTCTTC
-	-	TRBJ2-3	TRBV5-1	CASSLAGGLGTDTQYF	TGCGCCAGCAGCTTGGCCGGTGGGTTGGGCACAGATACGCAGTATTTT
once	-	TRBJ2-3	TRBV6-5	CASSVARTDTQYF	TGTGCCAGCAGTGTCGCCCGCACAGATACGCAGTATTTT
-	TRBD2	TRBJ2-1	TRBV6-6	CASSPPSGFMQFF	TGTGCCAGCAGTCCTCCTAGCGGGTTTATGCAGTTCTTC
-	-	TRBJ2-1	TRBV19	CASRLPGTSGIDEQFF	TGTGCCAGTAGGCTCCCCGGGACCTCGGGTATCGATGAGCAGTTCTTC
-	-	TRBJ2-7	TRBV28	CASSSLGQLGRYEQYF	TGTGCCAGCAGTTCCCTGGGGCAGTTAGGTCGCTACGAGCAGTACTTC
-	TRBD1	TRBJ2-3	TRBV13	CASSSTGTAADTQYF	TGTGCCAGCAGTTCCACCGGGACAGCTGCAGATACGCAGTATTTT
-	-	TRBJ2-7	TRBV28	CASSTRGRGLEQYF	TGTGCCAGCAGCACGAGGGGCAGGGGATTAGAGCAGTACTTC
once	TRBD2	TRBJ2-1	TRBV6-1	CASSEDGREPYNEQFF	TGTGCCAGCAGTGAAGACGGGCGGGAGCCTTACAATGAGCAGTTCTTC
-	TRBD2	TRBJ2-3	TRBV7-9	CASSFILKRDLSTDTQYF	TGTGCCAGCAGCTTTATATTAAAGCGGGACTTGAGCACAGATACGCAGTATTTT
-	TRBD1	TRBJ1-3	TRBV19	CASRKLGQGSGNTIYF	TGTGCCAGTAGAAAACTGGGACAGGGCTCTGGAAACACCATATATTTT
once	-	TRBJ2-1	TRBV28	CASSLPGPARSFF	TGTGCCAGCAGTTTACCGGGACCGGCGAGGTCCTTCTTC
-	-	TRBJ2-1	TRBV18	CASSPWDPIASDEQFF	TGTGCCAGCTCACCTTGGGACCCCATCGCTTCCGATGAGCAGTTCTTC
once	-	TRBJ2-3	TRBV7-9	CASSFRQGGGDTQYF	TGTGCCAGCAGCTTTAGACAGGGAGGAGGCGATACGCAGTATTTT
-	-	TRBJ2-1	TRBV6-1	CASRASHNEQFF	TGTGCCAGCAGAGCTTCCCACAATGAGCAGTTCTTC
-	TRBD2	TRBJ2-5	TRBV19	CASRPGLASFRETQYF	TGTGCCAGTAGACCGGGACTAGCGTCTTTCAGGGAGACCCAGTACTTC
-	TRBD1	TRBJ2-7	TRBV28	CASSPGDRGYEQYF	TGTGCCAGCAGCCCCGGGGACAGGGGGTACGAGCAGTACTTC
-	-	TRBJ2-5	TRBV11-2	CASSLDRSQETQYF	TGTGCCAGCAGCTTAGACAGGTCTCAAGAGACCCAGTACTTC